One sample yielded the 20 T cell receptor beta chains listed below, sequenced in a study of blood T cell repertoires in COVID-19 (dated by TCRdb to between 2020 and 2021). The library was generated by the immunoSEQ multiplex PCR assay. Imported from immuneACCESS, the table was reduced by TCRdb to in-frame sequences with V and J called. These copies leave out some clones; in studies compared against another copy, an unresolved V gene accounts for under half, and the cause of the remainder is not known. This sample is represented by under 300,000 clones; about 83% of them were singletons. The top ten clonotypes cover 1.5% of the sample. Sequences were obtained from peripheral blood. Every receptor here comes from a middle-aged woman who had recovered from COVID-19.

This chain joins TRBV5-8 and TRBJ1-1; D may be TRBD1 (6 bases). This CDR3 spans 14 amino acids. CDR1 is SGHTS and CDR2 is YDEGEE in the germline V gene. Trimming took 7 bases from V and 0 from J, leaving 13 bases between them. The CDR3 reads CASRPGALNTEAFF. CDR3 DNA: TGTGCCAGCCGACCAGGGGCCCTGAACACTGAAGCTTTCTTT.

The chain combines TRBV2 with TRBJ1-2; a weak D match, TRBD1 (6 bases). Trimming removed 6 bases at V and 7 bases at J, with 18 bases between. In germline, CDR1 is SNHLY, CDR2 FYNNEI. The CDR3 has 14 residues. The CDR3 protein is CASSATDRRRGYTF. The CDR3 coding sequence is TGTGCCAGCAGCGCGACCGACAGGCGGCGTGGCTACACCTTC.

V usage is TRBV3-1 (or the pseudogene TRBV3-2) and J usage is TRBJ1-5; D is perhaps TRBD1 (6 bases). Germline loops: CDR1 LGHDT, CDR2 YNNKEL (reference sequence). Trimming shortened V by 4 bases and J by 5 bases, and 9 bases separated the two germline ends. CDR3 length: 13 amino acids. This CDR3 is CASSRQEDQPQHF. The DNA of the CDR3 is TGTGCCAGCAGCCGACAGGAAGATCAGCCCCAGCATTTT.

This sequence joins TRBV4-1 and TRBJ1-2; possible D gene TRBD1, 6 bases. The CDR3 loop spans 14 amino acids. CDR1 and CDR2 from the germline V gene are MGHRA and YSYEKL. V lost 2 bases, J lost 8 bases, and 15 bases lay in between. The CDR3 bases are TGCGCCAGCAGCCAAACACAGGGCGAACACGGCTACACCTTC. As protein: CASSQTQGEHGYTF.

Here the CDR3 DNA reads TGTGCCAGCAGCTTAGTTCGCCTATCGCCCCTCCACTTT. It translates to CASSLVRLSPLHF. This sequence joins TRBV7-9 and TRBJ1-6, with D hard to call. Germline CDR1 SEHNR, CDR2 FQNEAQ (reference sequence). The CDR3 runs 13 residues. Trimming stripped 1 base from V and 13 bases from J, with 11 bases between. The variable domain in full, completed from reference TRBV7-9 and TRBJ1-6, reads DTGVSQNPRHKITKRGQNVTFRCDPISEHNRLYWYRQTLGQGPEFLTYFQNEAQLEKSRLLSDRFSAERPKGSFSTLEIQRTEQGDSAMYLCASSLVRLSPLHFGNGTRLTVT.

The chain has TRBV19 and TRBJ2-7, with TRBD2 identical over 11 bases. The J segment lost 5 bases and the V segment lost 5 bases, leaving 5 bases of the junction unmatched. The CDR3 contains 14 residues. Looked up from germline, CDR1 is LNHDA and CDR2 is SQIVND (reference sequence). The CDR3 region has the DNA TGTGCCAGTAGTGTTAGCGGGGGGGCGAACGAGCAGTACTTC. It encodes CASSVSGGANEQYF.

The chain links TRBV11-2 to TRBJ2-1; possibly TRBD1 for D (6 bases). V was cut by 5 bases and J by 0 bases, with 14 bases left in between. The V gene's germline CDR1 is SGHAT and CDR2 FQNNGV. The CDR3 spans 16 residues. The CDR3: CASSVSPRGSYNEQFF. CDR3 nucleotides: TGTGCCAGCAGCGTCAGCCCCAGGGGCTCCTACAATGAGCAGTTCTTC.

The gene calls are TRBV30 and TRBJ2-7; D uncertain. V lost 2 bases and J 1 base, leaving 9 bases between the germline ends. The length of the CDR3 is 13 residues. In germline, CDR1 is GTSNPN, CDR2 SVGIG (reference sequence). Here the CDR3 DNA reads TGTGCCTGGAGTATTGACTGGTCCTACGAGCAGTACTTC. It encodes CAWSIDWSYEQYF. Together with reference TRBV30 and TRBJ2-7, the CDR3 gives the full variable domain: SQTIHQWPATLVQPVGSPLSLECTVEGTSNPNLYWYRQAAGRGLQLLFYSVGIGQISSEVPQNLSASRPQDRQFILSSKKLLLSDSGFYLCAWSIDWSYEQYFGPGTRLTVT.

V is TRBV14 and J is TRBJ1-1; D remains ambiguous. CDR1 and CDR2 (germline): SGHDN, FVKESK. This CDR3 contains 14 residues. Trimming removed 4 bases at V and 3 bases at J, with 12 bases between. CDR3 nucleotide sequence: TGTGCCAGCAGCCCGGCCAGCGTGGACACTGAAGCTTTCTTT. Its translation: CASSPASVDTEAFF.

The chain uses TRBV28 and TRBJ1-5; 8 positions match TRBD1. Per the germline V gene, CDR1 is MDHEN and CDR2 is SYDVKM. Unmatched junction bases numbered 10, after V lost 5 bases and J lost 7 bases. The CDR3 runs to 15 residues. This chain's CDR3 is CASSPATGEGQPQHF. CDR3 sequence (DNA): TGTGCCAGCAGTCCCGCGACAGGGGAAGGGCAGCCCCAGCATTTT.

The gene calls are TRBV6-1 and TRBJ1-1; D is perhaps TRBD1 (6 bases). CDR3 length equals 12 residues. The V gene's germline CDR1 is MNHNS and CDR2 SASEGT. Trimming cost V 2 bases and J 10 bases, with 11 bases left between them. This chain's CDR3 is CASSERDTRAFF. DNA for the CDR3: TGTGCCAGCAGTGAAAGGGACACTAGAGCTTTCTTT.

The chain uses TRBV3-1 (or the pseudogene TRBV3-2) and TRBJ2-3, with D unresolved. The CDR3 runs to 15 residues. With 3 bases removed from V and 0 bases from J, the gap between germline ends came to 10 bases. Per the germline V gene, CDR1 is LGHDT and CDR2 is YNNKEL (reference sequence). CDR3 sequence: CASSHYTTSTDTQYF. CDR3 coding DNA: TGTGCCAGCAGCCACTATACTACTAGCACAGATACGCAGTATTTT.

The V gene is TRBV7-3, the J gene TRBJ2-7; 7 bases map to TRBD1. Germline CDR1 reads SGHTA; CDR2 reads FQGTGA. This CDR3 contains 14 residues. V shed 5 bases, J shed 2 bases, and the junction held 6 bases outside the gene matches. CDR3 loop: CASSQQGIPYEQYF. The CDR3 DNA is TGTGCCAGCAGCCAACAGGGGATCCCCTACGAGCAGTACTTC.

V gene TRBV6-5 combines with J gene TRBJ2-1; tentative D call: TRBD2 (7 bases). The CDR3 loop spans 16 amino acids. Trimming took off 2 bases at V and 7 bases at J, with 18 bases between the two ends. Germline assignment: CDR1 MNHEY and CDR2 SVGAGI. CDR3 in amino acids: CASSYPLGGGPNEQFF. CDR3 DNA sequence: TGTGCCAGCAGTTACCCCTTGGGGGGGGGCCCGAATGAGCAGTTCTTC.

The chain is built from TRBV6-5 and TRBJ1-6, with a weak D call TRBD1 (6 bases). Looked up from germline, CDR1 is MNHEY and CDR2 is SVGAGI. The CDR3 is 16 amino acids. With 2 bases removed from V and 6 bases from J, the gap between germline ends came to 14 bases. This chain's CDR3 is CASSYEGTRGNSPLHF. The CDR3 DNA reads TGTGCCAGCAGTTACGAGGGGACACGGGGTAATTCACCCCTCCACTTT.

V usage is TRBV11-3 and J usage is TRBJ2-1, with 10 bases lining up with TRBD2. With V trimmed by 7 bases and J by 2 bases, 5 bases remained unmatched. Germline values: CDR1 SGHNT, CDR2 YENEEA. The CDR3 runs to 15 residues. This CDR3 reads CASKLSGGAYNEQFF. In nucleotides, the CDR3 is TGTGCCAGCAAACTCAGCGGGGGGGCCTACAATGAGCAGTTCTTC.

This clone was found a few times. The chain combines TRBV5-1 with TRBJ1-2; D might be TRBD1 (5 bases). With 1 base removed from V and 8 bases from J, the gap between germline ends came to 18 bases. The CDR3 is 15 residues long. Germline V gene sequence: CDR1 SGHRS, CDR2 YFSETQ. Here the CDR3 reads CASSLSPGRIDGYTF. The CDR3 bases are TGCGCCAGCAGCTTGAGCCCAGGGAGGATCGACGGCTACACCTTC. Complete variable domain (other parts from reference TRBV5-1 and TRBJ1-2): KAGVTQTPRYLIKTRGQQVTLSCSPISGHRSVSWYQQTPGQGLQFLFEYFSETQRNKGNFPGRFSGRQFSNSRSEMNVSTLELGDSALYLCASSLSPGRIDGYTFGSGTRLTVV.

The rearrangement links TRBV2 to TRBJ2-3, with D possibly matching TRBD2 (5 bases). This CDR3 region has 11 residues. The V end lost 2 bases, the J end lost 9 bases, and 6 bases lay between the germline ends. Germline V gene lookup returns CDR1 SNHLY and CDR2 FYNNEI. The CDR3 DNA sequence: TGTGCCAGCAGTGAACGCGGGACGCAGTATTTT. Its translation: CASSERGTQYF.

As DNA, the CDR3 is TGTGCCAGCACCCCAGTTAGAGGGCACAATGAGCAGTTCTTC. This codes for CASTPVRGHNEQFF. The V call is TRBV5-8, the J call TRBJ2-1, with D perhaps TRBD2 (5 bases). This CDR3 has 14 residues. V gave up 6 bases and J gave up 5 bases, with 15 bases separating them. Germline V lookup: CDR1 SGHTS, CDR2 YDEGEE.

J is TRBJ2-5 and V is TRBV7-2; 10 bases are shared with TRBD1. Per the germline V gene, CDR1 is SGHTA and CDR2 is FQGNSA. V was clipped by 2 bases and J by 5 bases; unmatched bases: 8. This CDR3 contains 16 residues. CDR3 coding DNA: TGTGCCAGCAGCTTAAAAGGACAGGGGGTTCAGGAGACCCAGTACTTC. This gives the protein CASSLKGQGVQETQYF.